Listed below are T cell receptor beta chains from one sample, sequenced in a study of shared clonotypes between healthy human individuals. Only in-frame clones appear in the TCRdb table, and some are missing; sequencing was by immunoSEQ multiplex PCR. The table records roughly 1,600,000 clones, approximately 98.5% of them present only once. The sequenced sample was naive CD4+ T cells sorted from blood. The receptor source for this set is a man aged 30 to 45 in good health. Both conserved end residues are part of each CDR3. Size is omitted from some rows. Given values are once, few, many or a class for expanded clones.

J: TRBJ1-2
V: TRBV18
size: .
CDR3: CASSPWDNEYGYTF

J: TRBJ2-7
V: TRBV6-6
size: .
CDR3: CASSYDRAEQYF

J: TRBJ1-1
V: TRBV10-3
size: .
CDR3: CAIRWTADTEAFF

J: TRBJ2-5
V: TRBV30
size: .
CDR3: CAWSPGTSGQETQYF

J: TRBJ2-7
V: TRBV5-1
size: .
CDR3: CASSLAGRDYEQYF

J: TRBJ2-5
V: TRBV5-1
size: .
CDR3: CASSLNRRTAGAQETQYF

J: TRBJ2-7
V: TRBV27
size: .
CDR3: CASKLGASSYEQYF

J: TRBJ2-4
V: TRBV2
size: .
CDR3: CASISGKNIQYF

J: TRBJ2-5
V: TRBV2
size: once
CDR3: CASSEHEGGGETQYF

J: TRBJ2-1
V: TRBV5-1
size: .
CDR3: CASSFRSSYNEQFF

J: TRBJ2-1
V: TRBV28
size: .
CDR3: CASNGGANNEQFF

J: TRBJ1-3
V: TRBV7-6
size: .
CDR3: CASSLMVRHPGNTIYF

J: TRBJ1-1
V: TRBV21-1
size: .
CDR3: CASTDLRENTEAFF

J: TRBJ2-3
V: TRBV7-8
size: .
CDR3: CASSPGARSRDTQYF

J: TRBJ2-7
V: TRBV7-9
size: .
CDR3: CASSQDWGVATLYEQYF

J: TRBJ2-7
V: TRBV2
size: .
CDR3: CASRIQGYEQYF

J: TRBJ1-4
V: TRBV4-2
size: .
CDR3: CASSQDGGAWEKLFF

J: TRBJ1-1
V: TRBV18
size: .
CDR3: CASSTPLRTGEAFF

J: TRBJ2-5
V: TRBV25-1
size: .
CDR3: CASSAHQETQYF

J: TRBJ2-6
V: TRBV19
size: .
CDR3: CASSKGDSGANVLTF

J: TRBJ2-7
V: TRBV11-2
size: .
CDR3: CASRATTQGPLNEQYF

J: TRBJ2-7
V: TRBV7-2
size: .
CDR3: CASSRERRGYEQYF

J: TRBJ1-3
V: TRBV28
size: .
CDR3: CASTSWVGGNTIYF

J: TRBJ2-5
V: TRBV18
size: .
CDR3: CASSPMGYETQYF

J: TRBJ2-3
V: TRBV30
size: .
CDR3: CAWIRGPLSTDTQYF

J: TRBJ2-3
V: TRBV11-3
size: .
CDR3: CASSPGQFPTDTQYF

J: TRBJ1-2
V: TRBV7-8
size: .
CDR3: CASSSGPNYGYTF

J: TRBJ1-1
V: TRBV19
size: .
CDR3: CASISGVTSSITPNTEAFF

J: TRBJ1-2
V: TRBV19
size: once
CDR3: CASSTNQPLYGYTF

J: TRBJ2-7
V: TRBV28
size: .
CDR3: CASSAHGISGPYEQYF

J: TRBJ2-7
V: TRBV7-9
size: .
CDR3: CASSPDRLVDF

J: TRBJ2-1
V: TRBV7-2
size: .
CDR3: CASSLEPATYNEQFF

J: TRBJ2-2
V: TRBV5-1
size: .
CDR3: CASSPRTGGNTGELFF

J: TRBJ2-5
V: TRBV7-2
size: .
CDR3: CASSVTRTAQETQYF

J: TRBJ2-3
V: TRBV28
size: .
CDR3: CASMGLAGRFTQYF

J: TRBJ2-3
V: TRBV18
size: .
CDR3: CASSQAPGLAGSHRGQYF

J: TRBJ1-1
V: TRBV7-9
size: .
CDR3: CASSLSLENTEAFF

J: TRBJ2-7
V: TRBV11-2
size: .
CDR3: CASRRGQGNYEQYF

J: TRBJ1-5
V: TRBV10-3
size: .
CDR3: CAISGDLDQPQHF

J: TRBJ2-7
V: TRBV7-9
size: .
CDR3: CASSKGTGTVSYEQYF

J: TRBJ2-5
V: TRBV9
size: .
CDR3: CASSARTGGQETQYF

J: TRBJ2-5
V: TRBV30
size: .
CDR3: CAWSVYGLRETQYF

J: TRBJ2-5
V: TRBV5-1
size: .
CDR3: CASSLNPQGAEETQYF

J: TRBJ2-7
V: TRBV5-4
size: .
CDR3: CASSLRTSGSYEQYF

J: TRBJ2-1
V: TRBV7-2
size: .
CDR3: CASSLFGSASTDEQFF

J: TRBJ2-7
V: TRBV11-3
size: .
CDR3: CASSLDPNYEQYF

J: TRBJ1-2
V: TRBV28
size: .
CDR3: CASSTVDYGYTF

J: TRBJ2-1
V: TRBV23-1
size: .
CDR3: CASSHHRQCEQFF

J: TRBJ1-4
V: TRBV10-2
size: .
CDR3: CASSDPPVEKLFF

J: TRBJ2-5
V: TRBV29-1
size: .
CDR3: CSVGLGRQETQYF

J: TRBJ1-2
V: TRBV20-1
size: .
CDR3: CSAPTGWGYTF

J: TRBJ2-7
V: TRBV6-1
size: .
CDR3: CASSETWTGEYEQYF

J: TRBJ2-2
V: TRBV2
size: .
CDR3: CASSHETGGSGELFF